This TCR beta chain was observed in a study of blood T cell repertoires in COVID-19 (dated by TCRdb to the early 2020s). About the investigation overall: The collaborator samples originated in the United States, Italy and Spain and spanned the acute and convalescent phases of COVID-19. The material from the prospective study consisted of cDNA or gDNA derived from T cells, B-cell-depleted T cells, or PBMCs. Deeply sampled blood TCRbeta repertoires from subjects exposed to, actively infected with, or recovered from COVID-19 were included in the dataset. The repertoires were released in a freely available public database meant as a resource for research on the immune response to SARS-CoV-2. The samples were drawn from the first 160 participants of the ongoing ImmuneRACE study and from 950 to 1,500 subjects provided by 6 global collaborators. Nearly every sample came with metadata listing a de-identified subject ID, COVID-19 status, age in years and sex. Where available, HLA class I and class II types were obtained from metadata supplied by the sample provider rather than from assay-based typing. General findings and caveats noted by the study authors: Clinical and demographic metadata were provided uncurated, with the amount varying by source and participant.

As regards this clone: Which antigen it targets is not known. No base qualities exist here, and no much larger clone lies one base off it.

Clipping removes 7 bases from V and 7 bases from J, with 9 as the unmatched junction base count. CDR1 and CDR2, per the germline V gene (reference sequence), are MNHEY and SMNVEV. The CDR3 has 13 amino acids, counting the end cysteine and phenylalanine. The read is trimmed to its CDR3 DNA, 39 bases read in frame from base 1. The immunoSEQ Assay, a bias-controlled multiplex PCR, was used to amplify TCRbeta CDR3 regions from genomic DNA. On the study's bioinformatics: The number of nucleated cells in each sample was estimated by amplification of reference gene primers within the assay. To quantify the absolute abundance of each unique TCRbeta CDR3 rearrangement, sequence reads were collapsed and filtered. For each sample, productive Simpson clonality was calculated as the square root of Simpson's diversity index across productive rearrangements. TCRdb mirrors the immuneACCESS table, restricted to in-frame sequences. Some clones are absent from its copies; in checked studies, under half trace to an unresolved V gene, and the reason for the others is unknown. V and J calls and clone size are given by that table; D and trimming were obtained from the DNA. Recorded for this sample are a few hundred thousand clones; about 87% of them occurred a single time. Roughly 12% of the sample goes to the ten largest clones.

One collaborating source in Seattle enrolled patients while the patients were actively infected and followed the patients over time throughout the course of disease. Collaborating institutions collected whole blood in K2EDTA tubes following their own protocols. For TCRbeta analysis, collaborators shipped samples in one of three forms: frozen whole blood, isolated PBMCs, or DNA extracted from either of those sample types. The chain was built from TRBV27 and TRBJ1-1; TRBD1 fits 7 bases in the junction. Sequencing was done on a sample of peripheral blood. The sequence came from a woman aged 45 to 65 with COVID-19, enrolled during active disease. The CDR3 loop reads CASITGAGREAFF. The DNA sequence is as follows: TGTGCCAGCATTACAGGGGCAGGACGTGAAGCTTTCTTT.